A selection of T cell receptor beta chains follows, all from one sample in a study of T cell repertoires in cytomegalovirus infection. TCRdb redid the calling of the reads with MiXCR, one entry per CDR3 protein. This table has hundreds of thousands of distinct CDR3 sequences, roughly a third appearing once. No antigen is known for these receptors. Sequenced material: cultured PBMCs, taken from culture after CMV antigen stimulation. The source of these receptors is a human donor in good health (CMV status not recorded). Some clones in this sample may be carry-over from other donors' samples. The CDR3 runs from the conserved cysteine through the conserved F or W. The D gene is left open where the match is weak. Size values are once, few and many counts, or a class for expanded clones, and some rows have none.

j_gene: TRBJ2-5
len: 19
v_gene: TRBV4-2
d_gene: NA
abundance: NA
CDR3aa: CASSQKVAHGQGPQETQYF
CDR3nt: TGTGCCAGCAGCCAAAAAGTGGCGCACGGTCAGGGACCGCAAGAGACCCAGTACTTC

j_gene: TRBJ1-6
len: 12
v_gene: TRBV6-6
d_gene: NA
abundance: NA
CDR3aa: CASSYADSPLHF
CDR3nt: TGTGCCAGCAGTTACGCGGATTCACCCCTCCACTTT

j_gene: TRBJ1-6
len: 15
v_gene: TRBV20-1
d_gene: NA
abundance: few
CDR3aa: CSAIGRSSYNSPLHF
CDR3nt: TGCAGTGCTATTGGACGGAGCTCCTATAATTCACCCCTCCACTTT

j_gene: TRBJ1-1
len: 16
v_gene: TRBV14
d_gene: TRBD1
abundance: NA
CDR3aa: CASSHRDRGGDTEAFF
CDR3nt: TGTGCCAGCAGCCACCGGGACAGGGGAGGCGACACTGAAGCTTTCTTT

j_gene: TRBJ1-3
len: 15
v_gene: TRBV6-1
d_gene: NA
abundance: few
CDR3aa: CASSEGPNSGNTIYF
CDR3nt: TGTGCCAGCAGTGAGGGACCAAACTCTGGAAACACCATATATTTT

j_gene: TRBJ2-5
len: 14
v_gene: TRBV7-6
d_gene: TRBD1
abundance: NA
CDR3aa: CASSNRDRAETQYF
CDR3nt: TGTGCCAGCAGCAACCGGGACAGGGCGGAGACCCAGTACTTC

j_gene: TRBJ1-2
len: 18
v_gene: TRBV12-3/TRBV12-4
d_gene: NA
abundance: many
CDR3aa: CASSLAGRVPNGRQGYTF
CDR3nt: TGTGCCAGCAGTTTAGCGGGCAGGGTACCGAATGGGAGACAAGGCTACACCTTC

j_gene: TRBJ2-1
len: 12
v_gene: TRBV5-5
d_gene: TRBD1
abundance: once
CDR3aa: CASSLAVGQPFF
CDR3nt: TGTGCCAGCAGCTTGGCCGTGGGACAGCCGTTCTTC

j_gene: TRBJ2-7
len: 14
v_gene: TRBV19
d_gene: NA
abundance: NA
CDR3aa: CASSMIGGVYEQYF
CDR3nt: TGTGCCAGTAGTATGATCGGGGGAGTTTACGAGCAGTACTTC

j_gene: TRBJ2-3
len: 14
v_gene: TRBV7-9
d_gene: NA
abundance: NA
CDR3aa: CASSSAGTVDTQYF
CDR3nt: TGTGCCAGCAGCTCCGCAGGGACTGTAGATACGCAGTATTTT

j_gene: TRBJ1-2
len: 13
v_gene: TRBV7-9
d_gene: NA
abundance: few
CDR3aa: CASSFPSGYGYTF
CDR3nt: TGTGCCAGCAGCTTTCCATCGGGTTATGGCTACACCTTC

j_gene: TRBJ2-2
len: 16
v_gene: TRBV30
d_gene: TRBD2
abundance: NA
CDR3aa: CAFAGGSLSGTGELFF
CDR3nt: TGTGCCTTCGCGGGCGGGAGCCTATCCGGGACCGGGGAGCTGTTTTTT

j_gene: TRBJ2-7
len: 15
v_gene: TRBV20-1
d_gene: TRBD2
abundance: few
CDR3aa: CSARDVTSGTYEQYF
CDR3nt: TGCAGTGCTAGAGATGTGACTAGCGGGACCTACGAGCAGTACTTC

j_gene: TRBJ1-1
len: 15
v_gene: TRBV19
d_gene: NA
abundance: NA
CDR3aa: CASSILLSGNAEAFF
CDR3nt: TGTGCCAGTAGTATTCTCCTGTCCGGGAACGCTGAAGCTTTCTTT

j_gene: TRBJ2-4
len: 18
v_gene: TRBV7-2
d_gene: NA
abundance: many
CDR3aa: CASSSGAGRLLAKNIQYF
CDR3nt: TGTGCCAGCAGCTCAGGTGCGGGCAGGCTCCTAGCCAAAAACATTCAGTACTTC

j_gene: TRBJ2-5
len: 13
v_gene: TRBV27
d_gene: TRBD1
abundance: few
CDR3aa: CASSFDRAATQYF
CDR3nt: TGTGCCAGCAGTTTCGACAGGGCGGCGACCCAGTACTTC

j_gene: TRBJ2-1
len: 17
v_gene: TRBV5-4
d_gene: NA
abundance: few
CDR3aa: CASSLVPADKHRNEQFF
CDR3nt: TGTGCCAGCAGCTTGGTACCAGCGGATAAACATAGGAATGAGCAGTTCTTC

j_gene: TRBJ2-3
len: 14
v_gene: TRBV2
d_gene: TRBD1
abundance: NA
CDR3aa: CATETRTGTDTQYF
CDR3nt: TGTGCCACCGAAACGAGGACAGGGACAGATACGCAGTATTTT

j_gene: TRBJ2-3
len: 17
v_gene: TRBV7-8
d_gene: TRBD1
abundance: NA
CDR3aa: CASGPRPGTGNTDTQYF
CDR3nt: TGTGCCAGCGGGCCAAGACCCGGGACAGGGAACACAGATACGCAGTATTTT

j_gene: TRBJ2-3
len: 13
v_gene: TRBV10-3
d_gene: NA
abundance: few
CDR3aa: CAISSEALDTQYF
CDR3nt: TGTGCCATCAGCTCGGAAGCGTTGGATACGCAGTATTTT

j_gene: TRBJ2-7
len: 11
v_gene: TRBV7-2
d_gene: NA
abundance: many
CDR3aa: CASSLRQEQYF
CDR3nt: TGTGCCAGCAGCTTGAGGCAGGAGCAGTACTTC

j_gene: TRBJ1-2
len: 13
v_gene: TRBV7-2
d_gene: NA
abundance: many
CDR3aa: CASSLGQDNGYTF
CDR3nt: TGTGCCAGCAGCTTAGGACAGGACAATGGCTACACCTTC

j_gene: TRBJ2-1
len: 15
v_gene: TRBV19
d_gene: NA
abundance: once
CDR3aa: CASSHRSPPPNEQFF
CDR3nt: TGTGCCAGTAGTCATCGCTCCCCGCCGCCCAATGAGCAGTTCTTC

j_gene: TRBJ2-4
len: 17
v_gene: TRBV19
d_gene: TRBD2
abundance: NA
CDR3aa: CASSIARGGKDANIQYF
CDR3nt: TGTGCCAGTAGTATAGCACGGGGAGGGAAGGATGCAAACATTCAGTACTTC

j_gene: TRBJ1-5
len: 14
v_gene: TRBV2
d_gene: TRBD1
abundance: NA
CDR3aa: CASNPGQGSQPQHF
CDR3nt: TGTGCCAGCAACCCGGGACAGGGCAGTCAGCCCCAGCATTTT

j_gene: TRBJ1-4
len: 15
v_gene: TRBV7-3
d_gene: NA
abundance: once
CDR3aa: CASRSSQTPAEKLFF
CDR3nt: TGTGCCAGCAGGTCTAGCCAGACCCCGGCTGAAAAACTGTTTTTT

j_gene: TRBJ1-5
len: 15
v_gene: TRBV28
d_gene: NA
abundance: NA
CDR3aa: CANPDEVSKNQPQHF
CDR3nt: TGTGCCAACCCAGATGAAGTCTCAAAAAATCAGCCCCAGCATTTT

j_gene: TRBJ2-1
len: 16
v_gene: TRBV11-2
d_gene: TRBD2
abundance: NA
CDR3aa: CASSGWGGGASNEQFF
CDR3nt: TGTGCCAGCAGCGGCTGGGGCGGGGGGGCGAGCAATGAGCAGTTCTTC

j_gene: TRBJ1-2
len: 16
v_gene: TRBV4-1
d_gene: TRBD1
abundance: few
CDR3aa: CASSQPGQEPGHGYTF
CDR3nt: TGCGCCAGCAGCCAACCGGGACAGGAGCCAGGGCATGGCTACACCTTC

j_gene: TRBJ1-1
len: 13
v_gene: TRBV7-2
d_gene: NA
abundance: many
CDR3aa: CASSFGRDTEAFF
CDR3nt: TGTGCCAGCAGCTTTGGTAGGGACACTGAAGCTTTCTTT

j_gene: TRBJ2-5
len: 13
v_gene: TRBV20-1
d_gene: TRBD2
abundance: NA
CDR3aa: CSAPNGGGETQYF
CDR3nt: TGCAGTGCTCCGAATGGGGGGGGGGAGACCCAGTACTTC

j_gene: TRBJ1-1
len: 14
v_gene: TRBV2
d_gene: TRBD1
abundance: NA
CDR3aa: CASKGQGRNTEAFF
CDR3nt: TGTGCCAGCAAGGGACAGGGGAGGAACACTGAAGCTTTCTTT

j_gene: TRBJ2-1
len: 17
v_gene: TRBV20-1
d_gene: NA
abundance: NA
CDR3aa: CSAPPRPSARGGNEQFF
CDR3nt: TGCAGTGCTCCACCAAGACCTAGTGCTCGGGGAGGCAATGAGCAGTTCTTC

j_gene: TRBJ2-7
len: 14
v_gene: TRBV27
d_gene: NA
abundance: NA
CDR3aa: CASSWGREAYEQYF
CDR3nt: TGTGCCAGCAGTTGGGGCAGGGAAGCCTACGAGCAGTACTTC

j_gene: TRBJ2-1
len: 17
v_gene: TRBV12-5
d_gene: TRBD2
abundance: NA
CDR3aa: CASGLTTGTSGINEQFF
CDR3nt: TGTGCTAGTGGTTTGACAACCGGGACTAGCGGGATCAATGAGCAGTTCTTC

j_gene: TRBJ1-1
len: 13
v_gene: TRBV2
d_gene: NA
abundance: NA
CDR3aa: CASSGSYRGEAFF
CDR3nt: TGTGCCAGCAGTGGATCCTACAGAGGGGAAGCTTTCTTT

j_gene: TRBJ2-1
len: 17
v_gene: TRBV7-8
d_gene: TRBD2
abundance: NA
CDR3aa: CASSLGVLAGGPNEQFF
CDR3nt: TGTGCCAGCAGCTTAGGGGTCCTAGCGGGAGGGCCCAATGAGCAGTTCTTC

j_gene: TRBJ2-7
len: 15
v_gene: TRBV12-3/TRBV12-4
d_gene: TRBD2
abundance: few
CDR3aa: CASRSSSGGAYEQYF
CDR3nt: TGTGCCAGCAGATCTTCTAGCGGGGGGGCCTACGAGCAGTACTTC

j_gene: TRBJ2-1
len: 12
v_gene: TRBV11-2
d_gene: NA
abundance: NA
CDR3aa: CASSPPAGEQFF
CDR3nt: TGTGCCAGCAGCCCACCCGCCGGGGAGCAGTTCTTC

j_gene: TRBJ2-5
len: 17
v_gene: TRBV7-8
d_gene: TRBD2
abundance: few
CDR3aa: CASGRRGLESTGETQYF
CDR3nt: TGTGCCAGCGGCAGAAGGGGACTAGAGAGTACGGGTGAGACCCAGTACTTC

j_gene: TRBJ2-1
len: 16
v_gene: TRBV20-1
d_gene: TRBD2
abundance: few
CDR3aa: CSARPSTSGRENEQFF
CDR3nt: TGCAGTGCTAGACCCTCGACTAGCGGGAGGGAGAATGAGCAGTTCTTC

j_gene: TRBJ1-2
len: 14
v_gene: TRBV12-3/TRBV12-4
d_gene: NA
abundance: many
CDR3aa: CASRPAGARYGYTF
CDR3nt: TGTGCCAGCAGACCAGCGGGGGCTCGGTATGGCTACACCTTC

j_gene: TRBJ2-5
len: 14
v_gene: TRBV5-1
d_gene: NA
abundance: NA
CDR3aa: CASSLQGYEETQYF
CDR3nt: TGCGCCAGCAGCTTGCAGGGATACGAAGAGACCCAGTACTTC

j_gene: TRBJ2-1
len: 15
v_gene: TRBV29-1
d_gene: NA
abundance: NA
CDR3aa: CSVAGSRSSYNEQFF
CDR3nt: TGCAGCGTTGCGGGGTCGAGGAGCTCCTACAATGAGCAGTTCTTC

j_gene: TRBJ2-2
len: 13
v_gene: TRBV30
d_gene: NA
abundance: few
CDR3aa: CAWTRGYTGELFF
CDR3nt: TGTGCCTGGACACGAGGGTACACCGGGGAGCTGTTTTTT

j_gene: TRBJ1-5
len: 15
v_gene: TRBV19
d_gene: NA
abundance: few
CDR3aa: CASSGGPQRNQPQHF
CDR3nt: TGTGCCAGTAGTGGGGGACCCCAGAGGAATCAGCCCCAGCATTTT

j_gene: TRBJ2-7
len: 13
v_gene: TRBV7-9
d_gene: NA
abundance: few
CDR3aa: CASSLDWAYEQYF
CDR3nt: TGTGCCAGCAGCTTAGACTGGGCGTACGAGCAGTACTTC

j_gene: TRBJ2-1
len: 15
v_gene: TRBV7-9
d_gene: NA
abundance: few
CDR3aa: CASSFGEDRYNEQFF
CDR3nt: TGTGCCAGCAGCTTCGGGGAGGACCGCTACAATGAGCAGTTCTTC

j_gene: TRBJ2-1
len: 18
v_gene: TRBV28
d_gene: TRBD2
abundance: few
CDR3aa: CASSLGSWLAGERNEQFF
CDR3nt: TGTGCCAGCAGTTTGGGGTCGTGGCTAGCGGGGGAGCGAAATGAGCAGTTCTTC

j_gene: TRBJ1-6
len: 13
v_gene: TRBV14
d_gene: NA
abundance: NA
CDR3aa: CASSQGVGSPLHF
CDR3nt: TGTGCCAGCAGCCAAGGGGTAGGATCACCCCTCCACTTT

j_gene: TRBJ2-1
len: 11
v_gene: TRBV12-5
d_gene: NA
abundance: NA
CDR3aa: CASVTYNEQFF
CDR3nt: TGTGCTAGTGTCACATACAATGAGCAGTTCTTC

j_gene: TRBJ2-5
len: 13
v_gene: TRBV6-1
d_gene: TRBD1
abundance: NA
CDR3aa: CASRDRVSETQYF
CDR3nt: TGTGCCAGCCGGGACAGGGTATCGGAGACCCAGTACTTC

j_gene: TRBJ2-5
len: 16
v_gene: TRBV5-1
d_gene: NA
abundance: few
CDR3aa: CASSYLAEPYRETQYF
CDR3nt: TGCGCCAGCAGCTACTTAGCGGAACCCTACCGGGAGACCCAGTACTTC